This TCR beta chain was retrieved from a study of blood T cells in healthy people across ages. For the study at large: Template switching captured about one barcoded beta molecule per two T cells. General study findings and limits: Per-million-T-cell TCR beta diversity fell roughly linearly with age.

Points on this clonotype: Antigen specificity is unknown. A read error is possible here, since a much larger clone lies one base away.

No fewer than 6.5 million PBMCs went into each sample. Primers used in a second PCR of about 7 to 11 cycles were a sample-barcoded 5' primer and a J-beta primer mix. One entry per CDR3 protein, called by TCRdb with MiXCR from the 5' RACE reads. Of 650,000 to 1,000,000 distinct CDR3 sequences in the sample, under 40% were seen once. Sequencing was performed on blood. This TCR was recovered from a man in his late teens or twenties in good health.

CDR3 sequence reads: CSASSPGLQGTQYF. The CDR3 DNA is TGCAGTGCTTCCTCGCCGGGACTCCAAGGGACCCAGTACTTC. The chain links TRBV20-1 to TRBJ2-5; D possibly corresponds to TRBD2 (6 bases). The CDR3 has 14 residues. CDR1 is DFQATT, CDR2 SNEGSKA, per germline (reference sequence).